This T cell receptor (beta chain) comes out of a study of cytomegalovirus exposure and HLA in healthy donors. The PCR was carried out with 60 Vbeta primers and 13 Jbeta primers. Using immunoSEQ multiplex PCR, the repertoire was profiled, and TCRdb retains in-frame clones only, with some absent. The repertoire has more than 95,000 clones, roughly 72% of them found once; the top ten carry about 5.4%. Concerning this clone itself: Its antigen is unidentified.

Study findings and constraints: A missense DCLRE1C variant was associated with V- and J-gene trimming of TCR beta chains in a later analysis, and an independent cohort replicated the association. With DRB1 most and HLA-C fewest, TCR association rates differed between HLA loci in a later analysis. According to an earlier analysis, most TCR beta V segments yielded productive rearrangements about 90% or about 30% of the time. In a later analysis, roughly 17,000 TCR beta sequences were associated with HLA alleles at 0.05 false discovery rate.

The germline gives CDR1 MNHNS, CDR2 SASEGT. This CDR3 has 15 residues. Trimming removed 11 bases from V and 5 bases from J, with 25 bases in between. Sequenced: PBMCs. The receptor comes from a woman under 30 in good health and CMV-seropositive. V gene TRBV6-1 combines with J gene TRBJ2-7; TRBD2 is a possible D gene (5 bases). In nucleotides, the CDR3 is TGTGCCCGTACCCTAAGACTACCCCCGAGGGACGAGCAGTACTTC. Translated, it gives CARTLRLPPRDEQYF.